This entry features one T cell receptor beta chain sequence. No cognate antigen has been identified for it. Per-base qualities were not stored, and no clone one base away is much larger. The same CDR3 also results from other DNA sequences found in this sample. The sample is drawn from a study of blood T cell repertoires in COVID-19 (dated by TCRdb to 2018 to 2020). Regarding the complete study: Samples covering the acute and convalescent phases of COVID-19 were provided by collaborators in the United States, Italy and Spain. The material from the prospective study consisted of cDNA or gDNA derived from T cells, B-cell-depleted T cells, or PBMCs. The repertoires were released in a freely available public database meant as a resource for research on the immune response to SARS-CoV-2. The dataset comprised deeply sampled blood TCRbeta repertoires from subjects exposed to, actively infected with, or recovered from COVID-19. The sample metadata nearly always contained a de-identified subject ID, COVID-19 status, age in years and sex. Where HLA class I and class II types were available, the types were taken from metadata supplied by the sample provider, not from assay-based typing. Samples were obtained from the ongoing ImmuneRACE study (first 160 participants) and from over a thousand subjects provided by 6 global collaborators.

Whole blood was collected in K2EDTA tubes by collaborating institutions according to the institutions' own protocols. Collaborator samples were shipped for TCRbeta analysis as frozen whole blood, isolated PBMCs, or DNA extracted from either sample type. TCRbeta CDR3 regions were amplified from genomic DNA by means of the immunoSEQ Assay, a bias-controlled multiplex PCR. From the authors' description of their analysis: The number of nucleated cells in each sample was estimated from the amplification of reference gene primers within the assay. Sequence reads were collapsed and filtered to measure the absolute abundance of every unique TCRbeta CDR3 rearrangement. For each sample, productive Simpson clonality was calculated by taking the square root of Simpson's diversity index across productive rearrangements. What TCRdb holds here is the immuneACCESS table cut down to in-frame rearrangements. Part of the clones is not present; checked against another copy, under half of the missing clones reflect an unresolved V gene, and the others are unexplained. D and trimming come from the DNA, and the V and J calls and clone size come from that table. The sample has some 300,000 clones on record, around 90% of them singletons. Of the sample, about 2% falls within the top ten clones.

Study-wide conclusions, independent of this receptor: The amount of clinical and demographic metadata varied by source and participant and was provided uncurated.

Including cysteine and phenylalanine, the CDR3 has 15 amino acids. Only the CDR3 DNA stays, 45 bases, in frame from base 1. The V end gives up 5 bases and the J end 9 bases, leaving 8 bases in the junction not matched to a gene. According to the germline V gene (reference sequence), CDR1 reads MNHEY and CDR2 reads SMNVEV. The receptor chain draws on TRBV27 and TRBJ2-1, with TRBD2 matching 12 junction bases. Sequencing input: peripheral blood. The clonotype originates from a man in his late teens or twenties with active or convalescent COVID-19. The nucleotide sequence reads as follows: TGTGCCAGCAGTCCCGGGACTAGCGGGTCCGGTGAGCAGTTCTTC. This yields the protein CASSPGTSGSGEQFF.